This T cell receptor beta chain was obtained from a study of T-cell memory formation after mild COVID-19 (dated by TCRdb to the early 2020s). The study in broad terms: TCR sequence clusters from the two donors were largely donor specific. In a couple of donors, T-cell clones that expanded and contracted after mild COVID-19 were tracked by sequencing TCRalpha and TCRbeta repertoires over time. The cohort comprised two young, previously healthy adult volunteers, one female and one male.

Ficoll-Paque density gradient centrifugation was the method used to isolate PBMCs. This clonotype was picked up a small number of times. The antigen this receptor binds is unknown. No base quality information exists; no much larger clone differs at one position. The germline V and J ends show losses of 5 bases and 5 bases respectively, and no gene match explains 8 bases of the junction. The CDR3 sequence holds 15 residues, the cysteine and phenylalanine included. The retained sequence is limited to the CDR3, 45 bases, with the frame set at the first base. As encoded in the germline V gene, CDR1 is SNHLY while CDR2 is FYNNEI. Sequenced using an Illumina NovaSeq 6000. Using 5'RACE with constant-segment primers, TCRalpha and TCRbeta cDNA libraries were constructed, with sample barcodes and unique molecular identifiers added in the process. RNA was extracted from every sample with Trizol reagent. Amplification of the libraries took two PCR steps, and the second step added a second sample barcode plus Illumina TruSeq adapters. The libraries were sequenced on an Illumina NovaSeq using 2 x 150 bp paired-end reads. In the source study's methods: The reads were demultiplexed and collapsed into UMI-guided consensus sequences using migec v1.2.7. Using mixcr v2.1.11, UMI consensuses were aligned to TRA and TRB V and J templates and then assembled into clonotypes. Clonotypes were classified as expanded or contracted when called significant by both edgeR and NoisET, with noise models trained on biological replicates. For edgeR calls, the cutoffs were a false discovery rate-adjusted p below 0.01 and a log2 fold-change threshold of 1. As an exploratory analysis of dynamics, max-normalized trajectories of the 1000 most abundant clonotypes were examined by PCA with hierarchical clustering. Separately sequenced CD4+ and CD8+ repertoires were used to assign the CD4 or CD8 phenotype of responding clones. TCRdb trimmed public reads at Q25 via fastp, called clones via MiXCR and kept in-frame beta chains. Rows with one shared CDR3 protein collapse into an entry with the most common genes and DNA. The V and J calls follow TCRdb's processing rather than the paper's. Present in this sample are some 410,000 distinct CDR3 sequences, 23% of which were seen just once. The top ten clonotypes cover roughly 13% of the sample.

Study-wide findings and limitations: Only a couple of mild cases were covered by the study, and larger cohorts that include severe cases with pre-infection samples were considered necessary. Contracting CD4+ clones appeared mostly in the CM and EM memory subsets, whereas CD8+ clones were enriched in EMRA. The second-wave clones that peaked on day 37 were not confirmed to be SARS-CoV-2 specific. Some responding clones were detected in pre-infection memory, suggesting pre-existing cross-reactive memory T cells joined the SARS-CoV-2 response. Balanced CD4/CD8 phenotypes were observed for clones contracting from day 15 to 85, whereas a bias towards CD4+ was observed for a second wave of clones expanding from day 15 to 37.

The sequenced sample was PBMCs or a T cell subset sorted from them (not recorded which). The clonotype comes from an adult woman who had mild COVID-19 (a few samples of this study predate the infection). The sample titles of this study are shuffled in the database, so cell type and time point are left out; the donor was told from shared clones. The rearrangement combines TRBV2 with TRBJ1-4, with 7 central nucleotides matching TRBD1. The CDR3 region reads CASSNYRGWNEKLFF. The nucleotide sequence reads TGTGCCAGCAGTAACTACAGGGGTTGGAATGAAAAACTGTTTTTT.